A selection of T cell receptor beta chains follows, all from one sample in a study of blood T cells in healthy people across ages. TCRdb passed the 5' RACE reads through MiXCR, listing each CDR3 protein once. This table has about 1,500,000 distinct CDR3 sequences, around 39% appearing once. Sequences were obtained from blood. These receptors were taken from a woman between 18 and 29 years old in good health. CDR3s include the opening cysteine and the closing phenylalanine or tryptophan. The order of the fields is V gene, clone size, J gene, D gene, CDR3 protein, CDR3 DNA. The D gene is left open where the match is weak. Expanded clones are given a class, and other clones once, few, many or no size at all.

V gene: TRBV6-5
clone size: .
J gene: TRBJ1-6
D gene: TRBD1
CDR3 protein: CASSYQGGRSPLHF
CDR3 DNA: TGTGCCAGCAGTTACCAAGGGGGCAGGTCACCCCTCCACTTT

V gene: TRBV20-1
clone size: .
J gene: TRBJ2-1
D gene: .
CDR3 protein: CSATRWGRGGNEQFF
CDR3 DNA: TGCAGTGCCACCCGGTGGGGCAGGGGTGGAAATGAGCAGTTCTTC

V gene: TRBV11-2
clone size: .
J gene: TRBJ2-1
D gene: .
CDR3 protein: CASRSTTLGQVYNEQFF
CDR3 DNA: TGTGCCAGCAGGTCCACTACCCTCGGCCAGGTTTACAATGAGCAGTTCTTC

V gene: TRBV6-5
clone size: few
J gene: TRBJ2-3
D gene: TRBD2
CDR3 protein: CASRLADASTDTQYF
CDR3 DNA: TGTGCCAGCAGACTAGCGGACGCAAGCACAGATACGCAGTATTTT

V gene: TRBV12-3/TRBV12-4
clone size: .
J gene: TRBJ1-5
D gene: TRBD1
CDR3 protein: CASNAQGVHQPQHF
CDR3 DNA: TGTGCCAGCAATGCACAGGGGGTTCATCAGCCCCAGCATTTT

V gene: TRBV2
clone size: .
J gene: TRBJ1-2
D gene: .
CDR3 protein: CASRGSGGYTF
CDR3 DNA: TGTGCCAGCAGGGGGTCAGGAGGCTACACCTTC

V gene: TRBV4-1
clone size: .
J gene: TRBJ1-6
D gene: TRBD1
CDR3 protein: CASSPSRQGASYNSPLHF
CDR3 DNA: TGCGCCAGCAGCCCTTCAAGACAGGGGGCTTCCTATAATTCACCCCTCCACTTT

V gene: TRBV21-1
clone size: few
J gene: TRBJ1-1
D gene: .
CDR3 protein: CASSSQGTLNTEAFF
CDR3 DNA: TGTGCCAGCAGCTCCCAAGGGACATTGAACACTGAAGCTTTCTTT

V gene: TRBV24-1
clone size: .
J gene: TRBJ2-5
D gene: .
CDR3 protein: CATSGPQSGGETQYF
CDR3 DNA: TGTGCCACCAGTGGACCCCAAAGCGGAGGAGAGACCCAGTACTTC

V gene: TRBV5-6
clone size: .
J gene: TRBJ1-2
D gene: TRBD1
CDR3 protein: CASSLDRGTNYGYTF
CDR3 DNA: TGTGCCAGCAGCTTGGACAGGGGGACTAACTATGGCTACACCTTC

V gene: TRBV7-9
clone size: .
J gene: TRBJ1-2
D gene: .
CDR3 protein: CASSLGGETGGYTF
CDR3 DNA: TGTGCCAGCAGCTTAGGGGGAGAAACGGGTGGCTACACCTTC

V gene: TRBV6-5
clone size: .
J gene: TRBJ2-1
D gene: .
CDR3 protein: CASSYLETNEQFF
CDR3 DNA: TGTGCCAGCAGTTACCTGGAAACCAATGAGCAGTTCTTC

V gene: TRBV15
clone size: few
J gene: TRBJ2-7
D gene: .
CDR3 protein: CATSSRGHEQYF
CDR3 DNA: TGTGCCACCAGCTCGCGAGGGCACGAGCAGTACTTC

V gene: TRBV6-6
clone size: .
J gene: TRBJ2-5
D gene: TRBD2
CDR3 protein: CASSYGLAGLREQYF
CDR3 DNA: TGTGCCAGCAGTTACGGGCTAGCGGGACTTCGAGAGCAGTACTTC

V gene: TRBV6-1
clone size: .
J gene: TRBJ2-1
D gene: TRBD2
CDR3 protein: CASGKTSANNEQFF
CDR3 DNA: TGTGCCAGCGGGAAAACTAGCGCCAACAATGAGCAGTTCTTC

V gene: TRBV13
clone size: .
J gene: TRBJ2-5
D gene: .
CDR3 protein: CASSSYGPGETQYF
CDR3 DNA: TGTGCCAGCAGCTCTTATGGGCCCGGGGAGACCCAGTACTTC

V gene: TRBV11-2
clone size: few
J gene: TRBJ2-3
D gene: TRBD1
CDR3 protein: CASSLAGTGGWDTQYF
CDR3 DNA: TGTGCCAGCAGCTTAGCAGGAACAGGGGGCTGGGATACGCAGTATTTT